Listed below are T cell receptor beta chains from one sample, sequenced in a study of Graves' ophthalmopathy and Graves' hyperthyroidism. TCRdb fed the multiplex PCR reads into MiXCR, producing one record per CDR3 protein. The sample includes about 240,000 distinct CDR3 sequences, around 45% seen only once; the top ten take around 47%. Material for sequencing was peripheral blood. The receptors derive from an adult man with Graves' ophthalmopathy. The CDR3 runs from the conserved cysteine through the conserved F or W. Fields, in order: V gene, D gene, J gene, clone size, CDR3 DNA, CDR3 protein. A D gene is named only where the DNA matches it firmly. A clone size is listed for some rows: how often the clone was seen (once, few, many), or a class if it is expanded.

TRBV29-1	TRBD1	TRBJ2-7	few	TGCAGCGTTGAAGATGTTACAGGGGCCTACGAGCAGTACTTC	CSVEDVTGAYEQYF
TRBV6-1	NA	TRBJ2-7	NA	TGTGCCAGCAGTGACCCTCTAACGGGAGAGTACGACCAGTACTTC	CASSDPLTGEYDQYF
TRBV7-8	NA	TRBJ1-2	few	TGTGCCAGCACCCTTGGGAACAGCTATGGCTACACCTTC	CASTLGNSYGYTF
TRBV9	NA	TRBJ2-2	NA	TGTGCCAGCAGCGTAGGGCAGGGGTCTATGGCCGGGGAGCTGTTTTTT	CASSVGQGSMAGELFF
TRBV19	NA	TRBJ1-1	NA	TGTGCCAGCAGTGTATTCTCCACTGAAGCTTTCTTT	CASSVFSTEAFF
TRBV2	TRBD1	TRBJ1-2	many	TGTGCCAGCGTGCGACAGGGTTTCGGCTACACCTTC	CASVRQGFGYTF
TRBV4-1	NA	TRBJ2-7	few	TGCGCCAGCAGCCAAGCGGACAGTTTGAACGAGCAGTACTTC	CASSQADSLNEQYF
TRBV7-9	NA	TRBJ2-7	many	TGTGCCAGCAGCTTGGGGCGGGACGAGCAGTACTTC	CASSLGRDEQYF
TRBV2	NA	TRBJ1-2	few	TGTGCCAGCAGTCTTACCGACAGACCGAATGGCTACACCTTC	CASSLTDRPNGYTF
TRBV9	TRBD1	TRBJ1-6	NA	TGTGCCAGCAGCACCGGGACAGGGGCCAATTCACCCCTCCACTTT	CASSTGTGANSPLHF
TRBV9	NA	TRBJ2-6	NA	TGTGCCAGCAGCCCCCGGCAGGGGGCCAACGTCCTGACTTTC	CASSPRQGANVLTF
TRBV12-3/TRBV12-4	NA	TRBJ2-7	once	TGTGCCAGCTCCGGTCCGGTCTCCTACGAGCAGTACTTC	CASSGPVSYEQYF
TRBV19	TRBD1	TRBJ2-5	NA	TGTGCCAGTAGTATTGGGACAGGGGGTTCCGAGACCCAGTACTTC	CASSIGTGGSETQYF
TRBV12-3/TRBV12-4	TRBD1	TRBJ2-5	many	TGTGCCAGCACCAGGGACAGGACCCAAGAGACCCAGTACTTC	CASTRDRTQETQYF
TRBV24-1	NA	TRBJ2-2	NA	TGTGCCAGCAGTGACTTTCTAGGAGGTCTAGTCGGGGAGCTGTTTTTT	CASSDFLGGLVGELFF
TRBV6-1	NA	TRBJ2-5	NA	TGTGCCAGCAGTGAATTGGAGGGAGACCCCCAAGAGACCCAGTACTTC	CASSELEGDPQETQYF
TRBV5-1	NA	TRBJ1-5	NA	TGCGCCAGCAGCTTAGCCGGGACTTTCAATCAGCCCCAGCATTTT	CASSLAGTFNQPQHF
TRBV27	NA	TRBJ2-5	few	TGTGCCAGCAGTCGCCCGCACCAAGAGACCCAGTACTTC	CASSRPHQETQYF
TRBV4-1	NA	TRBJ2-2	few	TGCGCCAGCAGCCCCAAGGGCAGGGGCACCGGGGAGCTGTTTTTT	CASSPKGRGTGELFF
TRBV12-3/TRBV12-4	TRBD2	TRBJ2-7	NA	TGTGCCAGCAGTTTAGTAAGGGGCGGACTAGCGGGAAACGAGCAGTACTTC	CASSLVRGGLAGNEQYF
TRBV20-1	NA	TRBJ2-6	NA	TGCAGTACTAGCCTGACTGGGGGGGCCAACGTCCTGACTTTC	CSTSLTGGANVLTF
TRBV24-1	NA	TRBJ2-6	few	TGTGCCACCAAAGCCTCTGGGGCCAACGTCCTGACTTTC	CATKASGANVLTF
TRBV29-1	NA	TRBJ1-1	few	TGCAGCGGCAGGGTTCTGAACACTGAAGCTTTCTTT	CSGRVLNTEAFF
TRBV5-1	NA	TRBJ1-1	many	TGTGCCAGCAGCTCAGGGCAGGGGAACACTGAAGCTTTCTTT	CASSSGQGNTEAFF
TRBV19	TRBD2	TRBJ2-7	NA	TGTGCCAGTAGCCTCGGACTAGCGGGGGCCATCAAGCAGTACTTC	CASSLGLAGAIKQYF